Listed below are T cell receptor beta chains from one sample, sequenced in a study of spatial heterogeneity in lung cancer. TCRdb used MiXCR to reprocess the 5' RACE reads, holding one entry per CDR3 protein. The repertoire holds over 45,000 distinct CDR3 sequences, with approximately 5.3% as singletons. The sample was PBMCs, taken at surgery. These receptors were taken from a male donor with early-stage non-small cell lung cancer. Both conserved end residues are part of each CDR3. Fields, in order: CDR3 protein, CDR3 DNA, V gene, D gene, clone size, J gene. D genes are given only for firm matches. Rows give clone size only sometimes, using once, few, many, or a class for an expanded clone.

CAISESGVYNEQFF	TGTGCCATCAGTGAGTCCGGTGTATACAATGAGCAGTTCTTC	TRBV10-3	NA	many	TRBJ2-1
CASSLLGGIQETQYF	TGTGCCAGCAGCTTACTAGGGGGGATCCAAGAGACCCAGTACTTC	TRBV11-2	NA	many	TRBJ2-5
CASSLELTAPYNEQFF	TGTGCCAGCAGCCTGGAGCTGACAGCCCCCTACAATGAGCAGTTCTTC	TRBV7-6	NA	many	TRBJ2-1
CASSLRTGRSSTDTQYF	TGTGCCAGCAGCCTACGGACAGGACGCTCTAGCACAGATACGCAGTATTTT	TRBV7-9	TRBD1	many	TRBJ2-3
CASSQKYDLYEQYF	TGTGCCAGCAGTCAGAAATACGATCTCTACGAGCAGTACTTC	TRBV6-5	NA	many	TRBJ2-7
CSARTGTPPEAFF	TGCAGTGCGAGAACCGGGACTCCACCGGAAGCTTTCTTT	TRBV20-1	NA	many	TRBJ1-1
CASSLQGPDTQYF	TGTGCCAGCAGTCTACAGGGGCCAGATACGCAGTATTTT	TRBV7-3	TRBD1	many	TRBJ2-3
CASSLVGQGFNEQFF	TGTGCCAGCAGCTTGGTGGGACAGGGGTTCAATGAGCAGTTCTTC	TRBV5-4	TRBD1	many	TRBJ2-1
CASRQTSGSFGEQFF	TGTGCCAGCAGGCAGACTAGCGGGAGTTTTGGGGAGCAGTTCTTC	TRBV7-2	TRBD2	few	TRBJ2-1
CASSQDLRGQETQYF	TGTGCCAGCAGCCAAGATCTAAGGGGGCAAGAGACCCAGTACTTC	TRBV4-2	NA	many	TRBJ2-5
CSGRENTGELFF	TGCAGCGGCAGAGAGAACACCGGGGAGCTGTTTTTT	TRBV29-1	NA	many	TRBJ2-2
CASSILGTGYTGELFF	TGTGCCAGTAGTATTCTGGGGACCGGCTACACCGGGGAGCTGTTTTTT	TRBV19	NA	many	TRBJ2-2
CASGGGSGEQYF	TGTGCCAGCGGGGGGGGGTCAGGCGAGCAGTACTTC	TRBV12-3/TRBV12-4	TRBD2	many	TRBJ2-7
CSARDRTGADTQYF	TGCAGTGCTAGAGATAGGACGGGCGCAGATACGCAGTATTTT	TRBV20-1	NA	many	TRBJ2-3
CSAQNPGLARPYEQYF	TGCAGTGCCCAGAACCCCGGACTAGCGAGGCCCTACGAGCAGTACTTC	TRBV20-1	TRBD2	many	TRBJ2-7
CSARSGHNYQPQHF	TGCAGTGCTAGATCGGGACACAACTATCAGCCCCAGCATTTT	TRBV20-1	NA	many	TRBJ1-5
CASSLEGAQYF	TGTGCCAGCAGCTTGGAGGGTGCGCAGTATTTT	TRBV7-9	NA	many	TRBJ2-3
CASSDGAGAKNIQYF	TGTGCCAGCAGTGATGGAGCGGGAGCCAAAAACATTCAGTACTTC	TRBV2	NA	many	TRBJ2-4
CASRPIAGMNEQFF	TGCGCCAGCAGGCCTATAGCGGGAATGAATGAGCAGTTCTTC	TRBV4-1	TRBD2	many	TRBJ2-1
CASSYSGVMANEKLFF	TGTGCCAGCAGTTACTCAGGGGTCATGGCTAATGAAAAACTGTTTTTT	TRBV6-5	NA	many	TRBJ1-4
CASSLSGSLGGTEAFF	TGTGCCAGCAGCCTTTCTGGCAGCCTGGGGGGGACTGAAGCTTTCTTT	TRBV11-2	NA	many	TRBJ1-1
CASSVGLQETQYF	TGTGCCAGCAGCGTGGGACTTCAAGAGACCCAGTACTTC	TRBV11-3	NA	many	TRBJ2-5
CSVEAGDTQYF	TGCAGCGTTGAAGCAGGCGATACGCAGTATTTT	TRBV29-1	NA	many	TRBJ2-3
CASSLPLTDPQETQYF	TGTGCCAGCAGCTTGCCCCTGACAGACCCCCAAGAGACCCAGTACTTC	TRBV5-6	NA	few	TRBJ2-5
CASSLRLGLAVGGDTQYF	TGTGCCAGCAGCTTACGACTGGGACTAGCGGTGGGTGGAGATACGCAGTATTTT	TRBV7-9	TRBD2	few	TRBJ2-3
CATAGAVGFTDTQYF	TGTGCCACCGCTGGAGCGGTCGGGTTCACAGATACGCAGTATTTT	TRBV28	NA	many	TRBJ2-3
CASGYGGDGEQFF	TGTGCCAGCGGATATGGGGGAGACGGTGAGCAGTTCTTC	TRBV7-2	NA	many	TRBJ2-1
CASSPGNSVSGYGYTF	TGTGCCAGCTCACCTGGGAACTCCGTTTCAGGCTATGGCTACACCTTC	TRBV18	NA	few	TRBJ1-2
CASSPSGTGAPKSNPYEQYF	TGTGCCAGCAGCCCCTCCGGGACAGGGGCCCCAAAATCCAACCCCTACGAGCAGTACTTC	TRBV7-9	TRBD1	many	TRBJ2-7
CASSQVLGVPSSYEQYF	TGTGCCAGCAGCCAAGTGTTGGGGGTACCCAGCTCCTACGAGCAGTACTTC	TRBV3-1	NA	many	TRBJ2-7
CASSQRGRANIQYF	TGTGCCAGCAGCCAGAGGGGGAGAGCTAACATTCAGTACTTC	TRBV27	NA	many	TRBJ2-4
CASSFKGLVGNEQFF	TGTGCCAGCAGTTTCAAGGGACTAGTCGGCAATGAGCAGTTCTTC	TRBV11-2	TRBD2	many	TRBJ2-1
CSAREYHTLGLAGLGETQYF	TGCAGTGCTAGAGAGTACCATACCCTAGGACTAGCGGGACTTGGCGAGACCCAGTACTTC	TRBV20-1	TRBD2	many	TRBJ2-5
CASSKPTGAFDRLGNGYTF	TGTGCCAGCAGCAAACCGACAGGAGCATTTGACAGGCTGGGGAATGGCTACACCTTC	TRBV21-1	NA	many	TRBJ1-2
CSVVGNTDTQYF	TGCAGCGTTGTCGGGAATACAGATACGCAGTATTTT	TRBV29-1	NA	NA	TRBJ2-3
CASSQGTGNNQPQHF	TGCGCCAGCAGCCAAGGGACAGGGAACAATCAGCCCCAGCATTTT	TRBV4-3	TRBD1	many	TRBJ1-5
CAISGLIQETQYF	TGTGCCATCAGTGGCCTGATCCAAGAGACCCAGTACTTC	TRBV10-3	NA	many	TRBJ2-5
CASSSEGSSNQPQHF	TGTGCCAGCAGCAGCGAGGGGTCGTCCAATCAGCCCCAGCATTTT	TRBV7-2	NA	many	TRBJ1-5
CASGGRGNSPLHF	TGTGCCAGCGGTGGACGGGGGAATTCACCCCTCCACTTT	TRBV3-1	NA	many	TRBJ1-6
CAITWGVDNEQFF	TGTGCTATAACTTGGGGGGTGGACAATGAGCAGTTCTTC	TRBV6-1	NA	many	TRBJ2-1
CSARPQSTRGRDTEAFF	TGCAGTGCTAGACCCCAATCTACCCGGGGTCGTGATACTGAAGCTTTCTTT	TRBV20-1	NA	many	TRBJ1-1
CSGGDFPSTDTQYF	TGCAGTGGGGGGGACTTCCCCTCCACAGATACGCAGTATTTT	TRBV20-1	NA	NA	TRBJ2-3
CASSTAITNEQFF	TGTGCCAGTAGCACAGCTATAACAAACGAGCAGTTCTTC	TRBV19	NA	few	TRBJ2-1
CASSTTGATEAFF	TGTGCCAGCAGCACGACAGGAGCCACTGAAGCTTTCTTT	TRBV7-9	NA	many	TRBJ1-1
CASSFKAGGGETQYF	TGTGCCAGCAGCTTTAAGGCGGGAGGGGGGGAGACCCAGTACTTC	TRBV5-4	TRBD2	many	TRBJ2-5
CASSLVWDSGTSGRGDYNEQFF	TGTGCCAGCAGCTTAGTTTGGGACTCCGGGACTAGCGGGAGAGGGGACTACAATGAGCAGTTCTTC	TRBV7-8	TRBD2	many	TRBJ2-1
CASSPLGGSSEQYF	TGTGCCAGCAGCCCCCTGGGCGGGAGTAGCGAGCAGTACTTC	TRBV7-6	TRBD2	many	TRBJ2-7
CASSLAAGTSRTGELFF	TGTGCCAGCAGTTTAGCGGCCGGGACCTCTAGAACCGGGGAGCTGTTTTTT	TRBV12-3/TRBV12-4	NA	many	TRBJ2-2
CSAKDLTYQETQYF	TGCAGTGCCAAGGACTTGACGTACCAAGAGACCCAGTACTTC	TRBV20-1	NA	many	TRBJ2-5
CSVERSPLQETQYF	TGCAGCGTTGAACGTTCGCCCCTTCAAGAGACCCAGTACTTC	TRBV29-1	NA	many	TRBJ2-5
CASSPRPGTDEKLFF	TGCGCCAGCAGCCCTCGACCCGGGACAGATGAAAAACTGTTTTTT	TRBV5-1	TRBD1	many	TRBJ1-4
CASSPTMGTEAFF	TGTGCCAGCAGCCCGACCATGGGGACTGAAGCTTTCTTT	TRBV7-6	NA	many	TRBJ1-1
CASSTRGSGSDLDTQYF	TGTGCCAGCAGCACGCGGGGGAGCGGGAGCGATTTAGATACGCAGTATTTT	TRBV9	TRBD2	many	TRBJ2-3